The present T cell receptor (beta chain) was sequenced within a study of T-cell memory formation after mild COVID-19. Study-wide background: Across donors, TCR clusters were largely donor specific. Study conclusions and caveats: Within pre-infection memory, some responding clones were found, suggesting cross-reactive memory joined. The CD4+ clones that contracted clustered mainly within CM and EM, and the CD8+ clones concentrated in EMRA.

The V and J ends lost 4 bases and 5 bases respectively, with 8 bases between them. Germline V lookup: CDR1 ENHRY, CDR2 SYGVKD. This CDR3 comprises 13 residues. Libraries for TCRalpha and TCRbeta carried sample barcodes and unique molecular identifiers via 5'RACE. TCRdb re-called the 5' RACE reads through MiXCR, storing one row per CDR3 protein. The table lists 220,000 or so distinct CDR3 sequences, over 9% of them singletons, with 3% to 4.5% in the top ten. This clonotype appeared many times. The antigen is not known. J is TRBJ1-4 and V is TRBV10-3, with D unclear. The sequenced sample was PBMCs or a T cell subset sorted from them (not recorded which). The TCR originated in a man aged 18 to 35 who had mild COVID-19 (a few samples of this study predate the infection). Cell type and time point are not known. The CDR3 protein is CAISGLQNEKLFF. Here the CDR3 DNA reads TGTGCCATCAGTGGTCTCCAGAATGAAAAACTGTTTTTT.